This T cell receptor (beta chain) derives from a study of identical twins' blood T cells (dated by TCRdb to the early 2010s). Background on the whole study: Roughly 50 million Illumina reads were obtained across approximately 12 libraries, comprising six alpha-chain and six beta-chain libraries. Using next-generation sequencing, the study compared the TCR alpha and beta chain repertoires of three pairs of monozygous twins to assess how genetics influences repertoire formation. What the authors observed across the whole study: V gene usage, even among non-selected out-of-frame TCRbeta clonotypes, was reported to be markedly more similar within twin pairs than between unrelated donors. Validation by independent studies was stated to be required for the proposed role of the TCRalpha J segment in MHC recognition during thymic selection. Among the most abundant TCRbeta clonotypes, each donor shared more CDR3 sequences with her twin than with unrelated donors. The number of shared CDR3 clonotypes between two donors was mainly determined by the product of their cloneset sizes, and twins did not clearly deviate from this trend. Because the twins were reared together, environmental influences could not be excluded as an explanation for twin similarity.

Libraries came from 5' RACE. Sequencing took place on an Illumina Genome Analyzer IIx. To prepare the RNA-based TCR cDNA libraries, a previously described protocol was followed, with several modifications. To prevent cross-contamination, barcodes specific to each sample were added to both ends of every TCR cDNA library during cDNA synthesis and amplification. In the paper's pipeline: Each individual had between about 95,000 and nearly 500,000 identified clonotypes, and each library contained roughly 2.2 to 3.6 million CDR3-containing reads. Reads carrying improper barcode index combinations were removed, after which the MiTCR software was used to build a cloneset for each library. While assembling CDR3 clonotypes, MiTCR filtered or rescued low-quality reads and corrected PCR and sequencing errors. Artificial out-of-frame clonotypes were mapped to in-frame sequences, with one indel allowed in the CDR3, and then removed. V and J gene usage similarity between donors was measured as Jensen-Shannon divergence divided by mean entropy. TCRdb reanalyzed the raw reads on its own, using fastp at Q25 for trimming and MiXCR for clone calling, and kept in-frame beta chains. Here each entry gathers all rows of one CDR3 protein and keeps the most common genes and DNA. The V and J calls, along with clone size, are taken from TCRdb and not from the paper's own processing. The sample has roughly 340,000 distinct CDR3 sequences on record, more than 25% of them singletons. The top ten clones comprise about 6% of the sample.

Donors were six healthy women forming three monozygous twin pairs. All three twin pairs had been raised together and were thought likely to have encountered the same vaccines and infectious agents. RNA was isolated from peripheral blood mononuclear cells and used to prepare TCR cDNA libraries. About this clonotype: Its antigen specificity is not known. No much larger clonotype is one base removed from it; base qualities were not supplied.

The CDR3 runs 16 amino acids, cysteine and phenylalanine included. Only the CDR3 portion is preserved as DNA: 48 bases, with reading frame beginning at the first base. V drops 2 bases and J drops 6 bases, leaving 17 bases in between. CDR1 SGHAT and CDR2 FQNNGV were looked up in the germline V gene. The rearranged segments are TRBV11-2 and TRBJ1-5; TRBD1 could be the D gene, as 5 bases match. Sequenced sample: PBMCs. The clonotype originates from a woman between 18 and 50 years old in good health. The CDR3 in this case is CASSLCWGVSCQPQHF. The base sequence is TGTGCCAGCAGCTTATGCTGGGGGGTATCCTGTCAGCCCCAGCATTTT.